This T cell receptor (beta chain) was retrieved from a study of blood T cell repertoires in COVID-19. Germline V gene lookup returns CDR1 MDHEN and CDR2 SYDVKM. Trimming took off 10 bases at V and 2 bases at J, with 15 bases between the two ends. There are 14 residues in the CDR3. In the original analysis: The authors estimated nucleated cell counts from reference gene primer amplification. The repertoire was sequenced with immunoSEQ multiplex PCR; TCRdb's copy has only in-frame clones and lacks some. Clonal size and the V and J genes are those of that table, whereas D and trimming came from the DNA. In the table there are approximately 220,000 clones, approximately 81% of which are singletons.

This rearrangement joins TRBV28 to TRBJ1-5; D unclear. The sample comprised peripheral blood. The TCR originated in a man between 45 and 60 years old who had recovered from COVID-19. The CDR3 sequence: CATLVGGRNQPQHF. DNA for the CDR3: TGTGCCACCTTGGTTGGAGGACGCAATCAGCCCCAGCATTTT.